This T cell receptor (beta chain) was sequenced during a study of monozygotic twins with inflammatory bowel disease. This CDR3 has 15 residues. CDR1 MDHEN and CDR2 SYDVKM come from the germline V gene. To note about this clonotype: Its antigen is still unknown.

TCRdb reanalyzed the 5' RACE reads and collapses them to one entry per CDR3 protein, without DNA. Its table records about 330,000 distinct CDR3 sequences. Whole-study results and caveats: There was no support for any single strong signal or clonotype associated with IBD.

This clonotype was sampled from a human donor with ulcerative colitis or Crohn's disease, or a healthy co-twin of an affected twin (not recorded which). The V gene is TRBV28, the J gene TRBJ2-7; checking the TCRdb D call of TRBD1 is not possible without DNA. The sample was blood. CDR3 amino acids: CASSLGPGQGYEQYF.